The 14 T cell receptor beta chains presented below share a single source sample, sequenced in a study of T cells in Graves' hyperthyroidism and ophthalmopathy. Amplification of TCR beta CDR3 regions used RNA as the template. A first-round RT-PCR of the TCR CDR3 used the HTBI primer set. TCRdb re-derived calls from the multiplex PCR reads in MiXCR, one entry per CDR3 protein. In the table there are some 620,000 distinct CDR3 sequences, around 16% of which are singletons. The sequenced sample was blood. These receptors came from a woman in her twenties or thirties with Graves' hyperthyroidism.

The sample holds a few counts of this clonotype. The chain has TRBV11-2 and TRBJ2-3, with TRBD2 matching 7 bases. The V gene's germline CDR1 is SGHAT and CDR2 FQNNGV. The CDR3 runs to 14 residues. The V and J ends lost 5 bases and 2 bases, in that order; junction bases with no gene match: 4. CDR3 region: CASSRGRDTDTQYF. The CDR3 region has the DNA TGTGCCAGCAGCCGGGGGAGGGACACAGATACGCAGTATTTT.

The sample holds many counts of this clonotype. V is TRBV28 and J is TRBJ2-3, with 7 bases aligning to TRBD2. Germline CDR1 reads MDHEN; CDR2 reads SYDVKM. This CDR3 spans 15 amino acids. The V gene end was trimmed by 6 bases and the J gene end by 0 bases; junction bases not matched to a gene: 6. The chain's CDR3 is CASRPLAVSTDTQYF. The DNA for the CDR3 is TGTGCCAGCAGACCTCTAGCGGTGAGCACAGATACGCAGTATTTT.

V gene TRBV28 combines with J gene TRBJ2-3; TRBD1 matches 7 bases. CDR1 is MDHEN and CDR2 is SYDVKM in the germline V gene. The CDR3 has 16 amino acids. The trim removed 2 bases at V and 0 bases at J, leaving 5 bases unmatched. The CDR3 protein is CASSLVPGQSTDTQYF. CDR3 coding DNA: TGTGCCAGCAGTTTAGTCCCGGGACAGAGCACAGATACGCAGTATTTT.

This clonotype was counted many times. The J gene is TRBJ2-7, the V gene TRBV28; TRBD1 might be the D (5 bases). This CDR3 region has 14 residues. The V end lost 3 bases, the J end lost 4 bases, and 13 bases lay between the germline ends. CDR1 is MDHEN, CDR2 SYDVKM, per germline. The CDR3 DNA reads as TGTGCCAGCAGTTTGCGACAGTATACTTACGAGCAGTACTTC. Translation: CASSLRQYTYEQYF.

This clonotype was counted many times. This chain connects TRBV29-1 to TRBJ2-1, with D hard to call. This CDR3 has 13 residues. The germline gives CDR1 SQVTM, CDR2 ANQGSEA. V was pared by 2 bases and J by 4 bases, with 9 bases between. CDR3 sequence reads: CSVENRQYNEQFF. CDR3 nucleotide sequence: TGCAGCGTTGAAAACCGGCAGTACAATGAGCAGTTCTTC.

V gene TRBV18 combines with J gene TRBJ1-3, with D tentatively TRBD1 (5 bases). With 2 bases removed from V and 0 bases from J, the gap between germline ends came to 11 bases. CDR1 KGHSH and CDR2 LQKENI come from the germline V gene. This CDR3 region has 16 residues. CDR3 amino acids: CASSPRGSSSGNTIYF. CDR3 DNA sequence: TGTGCCAGCTCACCAAGGGGATCGAGCTCTGGAAACACCATATATTTT.

There are a few counts of this clonotype. The chain employs TRBV24-1 and TRBJ1-5, with D maybe TRBD1 (6 bases). Germline loops: CDR1 KGHDR, CDR2 SFDVKD. The CDR3 has 13 amino acids. V was trimmed by 7 bases and J by 5 bases, leaving 11 bases between them. CDR3 DNA: TGTGCCACCAGCCTACAGGGTGATCAGCCCCAGCATTTT. It yields the protein CATSLQGDQPQHF.

This chain uses TRBV28 with TRBJ2-7; 12 bases fit TRBD2. This CDR3 contains 17 residues. The trim removed 7 bases at V and 0 bases at J, leaving 10 bases unmatched. The germline gives CDR1 MDHEN, CDR2 SYDVKM. CDR3 loop: CASKVLAGGPFSYEQYF. Written as DNA, the CDR3 is TGTGCCAGCAAGGTTCTAGCGGGAGGGCCCTTCTCCTACGAGCAGTACTTC.

This clonotype was seen more than once but under ten times. The chain couples TRBV27 to TRBJ1-5, with D maybe TRBD1 (6 bases). The CDR3 totals 14 residues. Per the germline V gene, CDR1 is MNHEY and CDR2 is SMNVEV (reference sequence). V lost 8 bases and J lost 7, with 18 bases in between. DNA for the CDR3: TGTGCCAGCGGTACGCACAGGGTTGGGCAGCCCCAGCATTTT. Its translation: CASGTHRVGQPQHF.

The rearrangement links TRBV28 to TRBJ2-7; TRBD1 is a possible D gene (5 bases). Germline CDR1 reads MDHEN; CDR2 reads SYDVKM. V dropped 6 bases and J dropped 0 bases, with 15 bases sitting between them. The CDR3 length is 15 residues. CDR3 sequence reads: CASSQGVGPSYEQYF. The CDR3 DNA reads TGTGCCAGCAGCCAAGGGGTCGGCCCCTCCTACGAGCAGTACTTC.

This clonotype was detected many times. V gene TRBV27 combines with J gene TRBJ2-1; 10 nucleotides agree with TRBD2. The ends lost 2 bases at V and 6 bases at J; junction bases unmatched: 4. The length of the CDR3 is 15 residues. CDR1 MNHEY and CDR2 SMNVEV come from the germline V gene (reference sequence). The CDR3 here is CASSLVPSGSNEQFF. The CDR3 DNA is TGTGCCAGCAGTTTAGTGCCTAGCGGGAGCAATGAGCAGTTCTTC.

A few counts support this clonotype. V and J are TRBV20-1 and TRBJ2-1, with D unclear. The germline CDR1 and CDR2 sequences are DFQATT and SNEGSKA (reference sequence). The CDR3 has 12 amino acids. The V gene lost 0 bases and the J gene lost 7 bases, with 7 bases spanning the gap. The CDR3: CSARESVNEQFF. CDR3 DNA sequence: TGCAGTGCTAGAGAATCGGTTAATGAGCAGTTCTTC.

This clonotype turned up a few times. V is TRBV5-1 and J is TRBJ2-5; D perhaps matches TRBD1 (6 bases). The germline V gene encodes CDR1 SGHRS and CDR2 YFSETQ. Trimming removed 0 bases at V and 5 bases at J, with 23 bases between. The CDR3 length is 18 residues. In DNA, the CDR3 is TGCGCCAGCAGCTTGGTCAATATACAGGGATCTCTTGTGGAGACCCAGTACTTC. Amino acid sequence: CASSLVNIQGSLVETQYF. Full variable domain (missing parts from reference TRBV5-1 and TRBJ2-5): KAGVTQTPRYLIKTRGQQVTLSCSPISGHRSVSWYQQTPGQGLQFLFEYFSETQRNKGNFPGRFSGRQFSNSRSEMNVSTLELGDSALYLCASSLVNIQGSLVETQYFGPGTRLLVL.

The chain has TRBV6-1 and TRBJ1-5, with D possibly TRBD1 on 5 matching bases. V lost 6 bases and J 0 bases, leaving 21 bases between the germline ends. Germline V gene lookup returns CDR1 MNHNS and CDR2 SASEGT. This CDR3 spans 18 amino acids. In DNA, the CDR3 is TGTGCCAGCAGCCACACTTCCGGGGGATTCTATAGCAATCAGCCCCAGCATTTT. Protein product: CASSHTSGGFYSNQPQHF.